This is a list of T cell receptor beta chains from one sample in a study of shared clonotypes between healthy human individuals. Only in-frame clones appear in the TCRdb table, and some are missing; sequencing was by immunoSEQ multiplex PCR. The sample yields about 550,000 clones, 95% to 96% seen once. The sample taken for sequencing was naive CD8+ T cells sorted from blood. Every receptor here comes from a woman in her thirties in good health. Each CDR3 is given with its conserved first and last residue. D genes are given only for firm matches. A row's size may be missing; if present it is once, few, many or a size class.

.	.	TRBV10-3	TRBJ2-2	TGTGCCATCTGCGAGACACCGAACACCGGGGAGCTGTTTTTT	CAICETPNTGELFF
.	.	TRBV27	TRBJ2-7	TGTGCCAGCAGTCCCACCAGGGGCGGGCCAAGCTCCTACGAGCAGTACTTC	CASSPTRGGPSSYEQYF
TRBD2	once	TRBV13	TRBJ2-7	TGTGCCAGCAGCTCGGGACTAGCGGGGGCCTACGAGCAGTACTTC	CASSSGLAGAYEQYF
TRBD2	.	TRBV7-9	TRBJ2-7	TGTGCCAGCAGCCCCGGGACTAGCGACACCTACGAGCAGTACTTC	CASSPGTSDTYEQYF
.	.	TRBV2	TRBJ2-5	TGTGCCAGCACTGGCCGGGGGGAGACCCAGTACTTC	CASTGRGETQYF
.	.	TRBV11-2	TRBJ2-7	TGTGCCAGCAGCCCAACTGCGAGGTACGAGCAGTACTTC	CASSPTARYEQYF
.	.	TRBV27	TRBJ2-7	TGTGCCAGCAGTTTTCGGGGGCGGACCTACGAGCAGTACTTC	CASSFRGRTYEQYF
TRBD2	.	TRBV29-1	TRBJ2-3	TGCAGCGTTGTTAGCGGGAGGACAGATACGCAGTATTTT	CSVVSGRTDTQYF
TRBD1	.	TRBV13	TRBJ2-3	TGTGCCAGCAGCTCCCCCGGGACAGGAGTAAAAGATACGCAGTATTTT	CASSSPGTGVKDTQYF
.	.	TRBV9	TRBJ2-6	TGTGCCAGCAGCGTGGCAGGGTCTGGGGCCAACGTCCTGACTTTC	CASSVAGSGANVLTF
TRBD2	.	TRBV7-9	TRBJ2-1	TGTGCCAGCAGCTTAAGTATCGGGGGGACGAACAATGAGCAGTTCTTC	CASSLSIGGTNNEQFF
.	.	TRBV4-1	TRBJ2-5	TGCGCCAGCAGCCAAGGCCCGGTGGAGACCCAGTACTTC	CASSQGPVETQYF
.	.	TRBV28	TRBJ2-7	TGTGCCAGCAGTTTCGCGGACAGCTCCTACGAGCAGTACTTC	CASSFADSSYEQYF
TRBD2	once	TRBV9	TRBJ2-5	TGTGCCAGCAGCGTAACGGGAGGGAGAGAGACCCAGTACTTC	CASSVTGGRETQYF
.	.	TRBV7-7	TRBJ2-1	TGTGCCAGCAGCCGGGAGAGCCACAATGAGCAGTTCTTC	CASSRESHNEQFF
.	.	TRBV5-6	TRBJ2-7	TGTGCCAGCAGCGAACAGGGTCCTGTCCTTCTCCACGAGCAGTACTTC	CASSEQGPVLLHEQYF
.	.	TRBV27	TRBJ2-1	TGTGCCAGCAGTTTACTAGGTTCTAATGAGCAGTTCTTC	CASSLLGSNEQFF
.	once	TRBV19	TRBJ1-3	TGTGCCAGTAGTTCCCAACAGGGTATGGGAAACACCATATATTTT	CASSSQQGMGNTIYF
TRBD2	.	TRBV2	TRBJ2-7	TGTGCCAGCAGTGAGTTAGCGGGAGTTTACGAGCAGTACTTC	CASSELAGVYEQYF
.	.	TRBV5-1	TRBJ2-1	TGCGCCAGCAGCCAAGCTGGGGATGAGCAGTTCTTC	CASSQAGDEQFF
.	.	TRBV10-2	TRBJ2-7	TGCGCCAGCAGTGAGCCGAACCACTACGAGCAGTACTTC	CASSEPNHYEQYF
TRBD1	once	TRBV10-1	TRBJ1-1	TGCGCCAGCAGTTGGGACAGGGGTAGGACTGAAGCTTTCTTT	CASSWDRGRTEAFF